One and the same sample provided the 7 T cell receptor beta chains below, sequenced in a study of PD-1 blockade in classical Hodgkin lymphoma (dated by TCRdb to 2018 to 2020). The intended sense of this specimen's time point label: cycle 4 day 1 (C4D1), after five to seven weeks of nivolumab. Every trial patient had relapsed following autologous stem cell transplantation, and prior brentuximab vedotin exposure was what differed among cohorts A, B and C. CD4+ T cells were purified from thawed PBMCs by magnetic negative selection with a Miltenyi CD4+ T cell isolation kit. To prepare the library, the immunoSEQ multiplex PCR assay was applied. Here the immuneACCESS table is served through TCRdb, limited to in-frame sequences with V and J called. Missing clones are a known gap in these copies; in checked studies unresolved V genes cover under half, and the rest lacks a known reason. The sample has about 30,000 clones on record, around 83% of them singletons. The ten top clones hold 0.4% to 0.5% of the sample.

Sequencing used CD4+ T cells from blood, obtained before the fourth cycle of nivolumab. The receptors originated from a human donor with classical Hodgkin lymphoma.

The chain links TRBV6-1 to TRBJ2-7; D is undetermined. V gave up 2 bases and J gave up 0 bases, with 5 bases separating them. The CDR3 is 13 amino acids. Germline V gene sequence: CDR1 MNHNS, CDR2 SASEGT. CDR3: CASSESSSYEQYF. CDR3 sequence (DNA): TGTGCCAGCAGTGAAAGTTCCTCCTACGAGCAGTACTTC.

The rearrangement uses TRBV6-5 and TRBJ1-1; no firm D call. This CDR3 has 11 amino acids. V shed 6 bases and J shed 3 bases, with 5 bases lying between them. Looked up from germline, CDR1 is MNHEY and CDR2 is SVGAGI. CDR3 DNA sequence: TGTGCCAGCAGCCGCTACACTGAAGCTTTCTTT. Translating gives CASSRYTEAFF.

The V call is TRBV6-1, the J call TRBJ1-5, with TRBD1 matching over 8 bases. V lost 5 bases and J lost 2; bases outside the gene matches: 5. Germline assignment: CDR1 MNHNS and CDR2 SASEGT. The CDR3 loop spans 15 amino acids. The chain's CDR3 is CASSSTGGGNQPQHF. The CDR3 DNA sequence: TGTGCCAGCAGTTCAACAGGGGGGGGCAATCAGCCCCAGCATTTT.

This chain connects TRBV2 to TRBJ2-7, with TRBD1 identical over 7 bases. V lost 6 bases, J lost 5 bases, and 7 bases stayed unmatched. This CDR3 has 13 residues. CDR1 is SNHLY and CDR2 is FYNNEI in the germline V gene. The CDR3 DNA is TGTGCCAGCAGAGACAGGGAAACCCACGAGCAGTACTTC. Protein: CASRDRETHEQYF.

V is TRBV28 and J is TRBJ2-7; D is uncertain. V lost 5 bases and J lost 4, with 18 bases in between. The CDR3 has 15 amino acids. Germline CDR1 reads MDHEN; CDR2 reads SYDVKM. The CDR3 region is CASSPHSQGYYEQYF. DNA for the CDR3: TGTGCCAGCAGTCCGCACTCCCAAGGGTATTACGAGCAGTACTTC.

This clone was counted only a few times. The V gene is TRBV28, the J gene TRBJ1-5, with D hard to call. V dropped 3 bases and J dropped 2 bases, with 8 bases sitting between them. Germline V gene data show CDR1 as MDHEN and CDR2 as SYDVKM. The CDR3 loop spans 14 amino acids. Here the CDR3 DNA reads TGTGCCAGCAGTTTTTGGCAGGGCAATCAGCCCCAGCATTTT. This encodes CASSFWQGNQPQHF.

V gene TRBV20-1 combines with J gene TRBJ2-1, with D uncertain. The CDR3 totals 10 residues. In germline, CDR1 is DFQATT, CDR2 SNEGSKA (reference sequence). The V end was cut by 3 bases, the J end by 10 bases, with 7 bases between. The CDR3 protein is CSARSVEQFF. The CDR3 DNA follows: TGCAGTGCTAGGTCGGTGGAGCAGTTCTTC.